Listed below are T cell receptor beta chains from one sample, sequenced in a study of T cells in Graves' hyperthyroidism and ophthalmopathy. TCRdb processed the multiplex PCR reads anew with MiXCR; each CDR3 protein has one entry. The sample lists about 290,000 distinct CDR3 sequences, roughly an eighth occurring once. The sequenced sample consisted of blood. The receptor source for this set is a woman aged 40 to 50 with Graves' hyperthyroidism. Each CDR3 is given with its conserved first and last residue. A D gene is named only where the DNA matches it firmly. Not all rows give a size; the values are once, few, many and, for expanded clones, a class.

D	size	V	J	CDR3	DNA
-	many	TRBV2	TRBJ1-1	CAGSTDRNMNTEAFF	TGTGCCGGCTCAACTGACAGGAATATGAACACTGAAGCTTTCTTT
-	many	TRBV2	TRBJ2-5	CASSAPSVVETQYF	TGTGCCAGCAGTGCCCCGTCAGTCGTCGAGACCCAGTACTTC
-	few	TRBV15	TRBJ2-2	CATSRVPTGELFF	TGTGCCACCAGCAGAGTTCCCACCGGGGAGCTGTTTTTT
TRBD1	many	TRBV5-1	TRBJ2-7	CASRFGGQVYEQYF	TGCGCCAGCAGATTTGGGGGACAGGTCTACGAGCAGTACTTC
TRBD2	few	TRBV3-1	TRBJ2-3	CASRLAGLGTDTQYF	TGTGCCAGCAGGCTAGCGGGACTGGGGACAGATACGCAGTATTTT
-	many	TRBV7-8	TRBJ2-5	CASSLEVERETQYF	TGTGCCAGCAGCTTAGAAGTGGAACGAGAGACCCAGTACTTC
TRBD2	few	TRBV20-1	TRBJ2-3	CSASGASGGRWDTQYF	TGCAGTGCTAGTGGCGCTAGCGGGGGCCGGTGGGATACGCAGTATTTT
-	-	TRBV7-8	TRBJ2-7	CASSSVGGGSYEQYF	TGTGCCAGCAGCTCGGTGGGAGGAGGATCCTACGAGCAGTACTTC
-	few	TRBV2	TRBJ2-6	CASSPNRASGANVLTF	TGTGCCAGCAGCCCTAACAGGGCTTCTGGGGCCAACGTCCTGACTTTC
-	many	TRBV3-1	TRBJ1-1	CASTGTENTEAFF	TGTGCCAGCACCGGGACGGAAAACACTGAAGCTTTCTTT
TRBD1	few	TRBV9	TRBJ1-3	CASSIGTGVSGNTIYF	TGTGCCAGCAGCATTGGGACAGGGGTCTCTGGAAACACCATATATTTT
-	many	TRBV25-1	TRBJ2-7	CASSEGGGALAPYEQYF	TGTGCCAGCAGTGAAGGGGGGGGGGCGTTAGCCCCCTACGAGCAGTACTTC
TRBD1	many	TRBV20-1	TRBJ2-3	CSARDMDRGTDTQYF	TGCAGTGCTAGAGATATGGACAGGGGCACAGATACGCAGTATTTT
-	many	TRBV7-7	TRBJ2-3	CASSRGSADTQYF	TGTGCTAGCAGCAGGGGATCGGCAGATACGCAGTATTTT
TRBD2	many	TRBV18	TRBJ2-1	CASSPGTSGRDEQFF	TGTGCCAGCTCACCGGGGACTAGCGGGAGAGATGAGCAGTTCTTC
-	few	TRBV3-1	TRBJ1-1	CASSFSGGFEAFF	TGTGCCAGCAGCTTTTCTGGCGGATTTGAAGCTTTCTTT
-	many	TRBV6-2/TRBV6-3	TRBJ1-1	CASSYPKTALNTEAFF	TGTGCCAGCAGTTACCCGAAGACAGCCTTGAACACTGAAGCTTTCTTT
TRBD1	-	TRBV19	TRBJ2-2	CASSTTGGMNTGELFF	TGTGCCAGTAGTACGACAGGGGGGATGAACACCGGGGAGCTGTTTTTT
-	-	TRBV6-2/TRBV6-3	TRBJ1-1	CANSLWGNTEAFF	TGTGCCAACAGCCTGTGGGGAAACACTGAAGCTTTCTTT
-	few	TRBV5-6	TRBJ2-5	CASSLAGAGETQYF	TGTGCCAGCAGCTTGGCGGGGGCGGGAGAGACCCAGTACTTC